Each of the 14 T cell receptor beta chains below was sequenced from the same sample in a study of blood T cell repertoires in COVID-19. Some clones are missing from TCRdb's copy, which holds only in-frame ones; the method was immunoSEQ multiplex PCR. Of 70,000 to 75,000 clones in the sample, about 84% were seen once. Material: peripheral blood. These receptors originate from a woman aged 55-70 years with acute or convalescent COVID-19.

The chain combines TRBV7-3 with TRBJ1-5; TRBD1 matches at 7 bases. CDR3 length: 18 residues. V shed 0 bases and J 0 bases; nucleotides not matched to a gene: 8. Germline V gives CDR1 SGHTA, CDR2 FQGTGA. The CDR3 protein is CASSLTRDRDTSNQPQHF. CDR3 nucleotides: TGTGCCAGCAGCTTAACGAGAGACAGGGATACTAGCAATCAGCCCCAGCATTTT.

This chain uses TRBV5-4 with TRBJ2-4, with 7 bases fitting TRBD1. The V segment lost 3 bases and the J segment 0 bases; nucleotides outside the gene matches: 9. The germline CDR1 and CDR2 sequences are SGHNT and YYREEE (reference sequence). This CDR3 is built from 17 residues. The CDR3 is CASSSRRTGLAKNIQYF. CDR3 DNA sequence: TGTGCCAGCAGCTCCCGTAGGACAGGTTTAGCCAAAAACATTCAGTACTTC. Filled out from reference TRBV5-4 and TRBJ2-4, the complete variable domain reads ETGVTQSPTHLIKTRGQQVTLRCSSQSGHNTVSWYQQALGQGPQFIFQYYREEENGRGNFPPRFSGLQFPNYSSELNVNALELDDSALYLCASSSRRTGLAKNIQYFGAGTRLSVL.

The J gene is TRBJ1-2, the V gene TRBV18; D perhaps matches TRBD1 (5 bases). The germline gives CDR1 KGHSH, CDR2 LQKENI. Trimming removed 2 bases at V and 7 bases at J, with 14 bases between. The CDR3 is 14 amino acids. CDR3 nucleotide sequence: TGTGCCAGCTCACCAAATCCCAGGGCTTCTGGCTACACCTTC. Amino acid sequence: CASSPNPRASGYTF. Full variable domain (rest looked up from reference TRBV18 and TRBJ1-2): NAGVMQNPRHLVRRRGQEARLRCSPMKGHSHVYWYRQLPEEGLKFMVYLQKENIIDESGMPKERFSAEFPKEGPSILRIQQVVRGDSAAYFCASSPNPRASGYTFGSGTRLTVV.

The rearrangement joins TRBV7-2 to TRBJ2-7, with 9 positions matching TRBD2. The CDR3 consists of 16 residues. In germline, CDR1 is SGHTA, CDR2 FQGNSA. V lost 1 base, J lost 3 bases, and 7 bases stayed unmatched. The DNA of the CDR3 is TGTGCCAGCAGCTTAGGCCCAGCGGGAGGCAACTACGAGCAGTACTTC. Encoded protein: CASSLGPAGGNYEQYF.

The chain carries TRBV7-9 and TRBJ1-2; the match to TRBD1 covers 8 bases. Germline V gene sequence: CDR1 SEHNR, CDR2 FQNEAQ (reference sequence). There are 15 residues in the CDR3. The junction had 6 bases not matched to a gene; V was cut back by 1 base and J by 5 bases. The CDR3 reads CASSLERTGMYGYTF. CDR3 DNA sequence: TGTGCCAGCAGCTTAGAAAGGACAGGGATGTATGGCTACACCTTC.

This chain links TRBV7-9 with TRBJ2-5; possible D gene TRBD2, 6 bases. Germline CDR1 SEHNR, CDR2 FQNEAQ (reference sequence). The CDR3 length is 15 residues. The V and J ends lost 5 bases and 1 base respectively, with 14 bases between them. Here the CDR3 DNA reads TGTGCCAGCAGCCCCCTAGCCGGGGGCCAAGAGACCCAGTACTTC. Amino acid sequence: CASSPLAGGQETQYF.

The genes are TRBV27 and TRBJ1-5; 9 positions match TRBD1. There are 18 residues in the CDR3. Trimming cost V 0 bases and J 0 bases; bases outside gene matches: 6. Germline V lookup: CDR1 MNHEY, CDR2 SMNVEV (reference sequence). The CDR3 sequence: CASSLSPTGGDSNQPQHF. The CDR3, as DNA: TGTGCCAGCAGTTTATCCCCGACAGGGGGTGATAGCAATCAGCCCCAGCATTTT.

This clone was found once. The CDR3 coding sequence is TGTGCCAGCAGCCAGGGGACCGGGACTAGCGGGTCTGGGGCCAACGTCCTGACTTTC. Protein sequence: CASSQGTGTSGSGANVLTF. The genes are TRBV4-2 and TRBJ2-6, with TRBD2 matching over 12 bases. J gave up 1 base and V 3 bases, and 7 bases lay outside the gene matches. The germline V gene has CDR1 LGHNA and CDR2 YNFKEQ. The CDR3 spans 19 residues.

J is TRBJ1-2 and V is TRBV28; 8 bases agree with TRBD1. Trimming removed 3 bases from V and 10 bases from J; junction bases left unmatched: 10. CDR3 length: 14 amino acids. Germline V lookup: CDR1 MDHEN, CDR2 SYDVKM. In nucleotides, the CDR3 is TGTGCCAGCAGTTTCCAGGGCAGGGGGCCAACCTACACCTTC. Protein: CASSFQGRGPTYTF.

The CDR3 region is CASSQGTVYGYTF. In DNA form, the CDR3 reads TGTGCCAGCAGCCAAGGAACAGTTTATGGCTACACCTTC. This sequence joins TRBV14 and TRBJ1-2; D is unclear. Trimming removed 1 base at V and 5 bases at J, with 8 bases between. The CDR3 is made up of 13 amino acids. The germline V gene encodes CDR1 SGHDN and CDR2 FVKESK.

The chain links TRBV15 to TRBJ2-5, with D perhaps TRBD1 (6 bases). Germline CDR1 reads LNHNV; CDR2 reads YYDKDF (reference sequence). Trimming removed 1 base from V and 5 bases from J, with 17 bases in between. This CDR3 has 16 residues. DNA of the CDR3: TGTGCCACCAGCAGAGCCCCAGCACAGGGCAAGGAGACCCAGTACTTC. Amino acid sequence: CATSRAPAQGKETQYF.

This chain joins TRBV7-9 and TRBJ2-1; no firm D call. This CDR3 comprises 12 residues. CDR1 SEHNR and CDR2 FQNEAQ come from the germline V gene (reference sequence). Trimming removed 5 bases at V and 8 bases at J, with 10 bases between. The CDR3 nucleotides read TGTGCCAGCAGCCCCTCCGTCGATGAGCAGTTCTTC. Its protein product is CASSPSVDEQFF. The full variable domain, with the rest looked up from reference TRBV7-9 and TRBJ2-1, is DTGVSQNPRHKITKRGQNVTFRCDPISEHNRLYWYRQTLGQGPEFLTYFQNEAQLEKSRLLSDRFSAERPKGSFSTLEIQRTEQGDSAMYLCASSPSVDEQFFGPGTRLTVL.

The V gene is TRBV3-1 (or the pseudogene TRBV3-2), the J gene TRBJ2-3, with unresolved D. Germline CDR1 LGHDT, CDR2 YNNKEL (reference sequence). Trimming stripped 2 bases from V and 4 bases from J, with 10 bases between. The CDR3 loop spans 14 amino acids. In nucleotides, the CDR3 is TGTGCCAGCAGCCAATCCCTGAGCCCAGATACGCAGTATTTT. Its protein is CASSQSLSPDTQYF.

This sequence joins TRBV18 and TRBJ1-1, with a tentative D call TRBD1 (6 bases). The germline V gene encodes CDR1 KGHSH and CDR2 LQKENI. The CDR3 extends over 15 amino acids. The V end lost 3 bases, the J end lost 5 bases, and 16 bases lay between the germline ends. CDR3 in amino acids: CASSPYGGGTTEAFF. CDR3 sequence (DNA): TGTGCCAGCTCACCTTACGGGGGGGGGACAACTGAAGCTTTCTTT.